The entry that follows covers one T cell receptor (beta chain) sequence. No antigen is known for it. Donors ranged from about 6 to 95 years old and were healthy Caucasians in Russia. Researchers collected about 9.7 milliliters of peripheral blood from every single donor. The data were taken from a study of blood T cells in healthy people across ages. For the second PCR, which ran for about 6 to 12 cycles, a sample-barcoded 5' primer and a J-beta primer mix were used. TCRdb itself ran the 5' RACE reads through MiXCR, one entry per CDR3 protein. The profile shows hundreds of thousands of distinct CDR3 sequences, more than 50% of them singletons. This CDR3 has 14 amino acids. Germline V gives CDR1 DFQATT, CDR2 SNEGSKA (reference sequence). The V end lost 0 bases, the J end lost 1 base, and 9 bases lay between the germline ends. Study-wide results and caveats: Naive T cell percentage and TCR beta diversity correlated strongly.

The sample comprised blood. This receptor was obtained from a man aged 40-49 years in good health. This chain links TRBV20-1 with TRBJ1-2; unclear D gene. CDR3 coding DNA: TGCAGTGCTAGAGATGTCCGCGTTAACTATGGCTACACCTTC. Its protein is CSARDVRVNYGYTF.